One sample yielded the 8 T cell receptor beta chains listed below, sequenced in a study of T-cell reconstitution after alpha-beta-depleted transplantation in children. The TCRbeta library was prepared with unique molecular identifiers. TCRdb ran MiXCR on the PCR reads and lists one entry per CDR3 protein. Of roughly 420,000 distinct CDR3 sequences in the sample, roughly 17% were seen once. The sample was PBMCs, mostly from graft donor cells, taken 360 days after TCRalphabeta/CD19-depleted stem cell transplant. The receptor source for this set is a boy under three years old who had a stem cell transplant for Wiskott-Aldrich syndrome, so the T cells may come from the graft donor.

CDR3 residues: CASSPQLRAANTGELFF. DNA for the CDR3: TGTGCCAGCAGCCCCCAACTCCGGGCCGCGAACACCGGGGAGCTGTTTTTT. The chain employs TRBV9 and TRBJ2-2, with D hard to call. The CDR3 extends over 17 amino acids. Trimming stripped 4 bases from V and 0 bases from J, with 16 bases between. Per germline, CDR1 SGDLS and CDR2 YYNGEE.

The chain employs TRBV29-1 and TRBJ2-5; TRBD2 matches 15 bases. V lost 6 bases, J lost 5 bases, and 4 bases stayed unmatched. CDR1 and CDR2 from the germline V gene are SQVTM and ANQGSEA. CDR3 length: 14 residues. The CDR3 DNA reads as TGCAGCGTCTCCGGGACTAGCGGGGGGGAGACCCAGTACTTC. Protein product: CSVSGTSGGETQYF. Based on the CDR3 plus reference TRBV29-1 and TRBJ2-5, the full variable domain is SAVISQKPSRDICQRGTSLTIQCQVDSQVTMMFWYRQQPGQSLTLIATANQGSEATYESGFVIDKFPISRPNLTFSTLTVSNMSPEDSSIYLCSVSGTSGGETQYFGPGTRLLVL.

The chain has TRBV3-1 and TRBJ2-1; D might be TRBD2 (5 bases). Germline assignment: CDR1 LGHDT and CDR2 YNNKEL (reference sequence). CDR3 length: 16 amino acids. Trimming took 0 bases from V and 2 from J, leaving 11 bases between them. CDR3 nucleotide sequence: TGTGCCAGCAGCCAAGAGACTAATTACCCCTACAATGAGCAGTTCTTC. Encoded protein: CASSQETNYPYNEQFF.

Ten or more counts support this clonotype. CDR3 coding DNA: TGTGCCAGCAGTTACAGGGACTCCTTACAGTTCTTC. Protein sequence: CASSYRDSLQFF. The V call is TRBV12-3 or TRBV12-4, the J call TRBJ2-1; D is perhaps TRBD1 or TRBD2 (6 bases each). This CDR3 has 12 amino acids. Trimming took 4 bases from V and 13 from J, leaving 14 bases between them.

This clonotype was seen more than once but under ten times. V and J are TRBV6-5 and TRBJ1-5; D possibly corresponds to TRBD1 (5 bases). The CDR3 is made up of 15 amino acids. V lost 4 bases and J lost 0, with 10 bases in between. CDR1 and CDR2 from the germline V gene are MNHEY and SVGAGI. CDR3 in amino acids: CASSSTEYSNQPQHF. As DNA, the CDR3 is TGTGCCAGCAGTTCGACAGAGTATAGCAATCAGCCCCAGCATTTT.

This chain uses TRBV19 with TRBJ2-4, with 9 bases identical to TRBD1. The CDR3 covers 14 residues. CDR1 LNHDA and CDR2 SQIVND come from the germline V gene (reference sequence). The J segment lost 0 bases and the V segment lost 10 bases, leaving 4 bases of the junction unmatched. Written as DNA, the CDR3 is TGTGCCACCGGGACAGGGCTAGCCAAAAACATTCAGTACTTC. Amino acids: CATGTGLAKNIQYF. Together with reference TRBV19 and TRBJ2-4, the CDR3 gives the full variable domain: DGGITQSPKYLFRKEGQNVTLSCEQNLNHDAMYWYRQDPGQGLRLIYYSQIVNDFQKGDIAEGYSVSREKKESFPLTVTSAQKNPTAFYLCATGTGLAKNIQYFGAGTRLSVL.

This clonotype was counted between two and nine times. The chain links TRBV5-1 to TRBJ2-7, with 13 bases matching TRBD2. With 0 bases clipped from V and 3 bases from J, the junction kept 0 bases outside the gene matches. The CDR3 runs 15 residues. Germline V gene sequence: CDR1 SGHRS, CDR2 YFSETQ. Here the CDR3 DNA reads TGCGCCAGCAGCTTGGGGACTAGCGGGGGCTACGAGCAGTACTTC. It specifies CASSLGTSGGYEQYF. Complete variable domain (other parts from reference TRBV5-1 and TRBJ2-7): KAGVTQTPRYLIKTRGQQVTLSCSPISGHRSVSWYQQTPGQGLQFLFEYFSETQRNKGNFPGRFSGRQFSNSRSEMNVSTLELGDSALYLCASSLGTSGGYEQYFGPGTRLTVT.

The chain couples TRBV18 to TRBJ1-2; tentatively, D is TRBD1 (6 bases). V lost 3 bases and J 4 bases, leaving 9 bases between the germline ends. The CDR3 covers 13 residues. Germline-derived CDR1 and CDR2 are KGHSH and LQKENI. This CDR3 reads CASSPQDSYGYTF. For the CDR3, the DNA is TGTGCCAGCTCACCTCAGGACAGCTATGGCTACACCTTC.